These 28 T cell receptor beta chains were all obtained from the same sample, sequenced in a study of T cell responses to AZD1222 COVID-19 vaccine (dated by TCRdb to the early 2020s). The library was obtained by the immunoSEQ multiplex PCR assay. Here the immuneACCESS table is served through TCRdb, limited to in-frame sequences with V and J called. Missing clones are a known gap in these copies; in checked studies unresolved V genes cover under half, and the rest lacks a known reason. A total of 100,000 or so clones appear in this sample, about 89% of them only once. The ten most abundant clones make up about 3.7% of the sample. The time point label, read with the paper, signifies: baseline before first vaccination. The sample in question was peripheral blood, obtained on day 0 of AZD1222 vaccination. Receptor source: an adult in good health.

About this clone itself: Other DNA sequences within the sample encode an identical CDR3. The chain combines TRBV2 with TRBJ2-7; TRBD2 agrees at 14 bases. The V gene's germline CDR1 is SNHLY and CDR2 FYNNEI. This CDR3 region has 14 residues. With V trimmed by 6 bases and J by 3 bases, 1 base remained unmatched. The CDR3, as DNA: TGTGCCAGCAGGGGGACTAGCGGGGGCTACGAGCAGTACTTC. It specifies CASRGTSGGYEQYF.

The J gene is TRBJ2-5, the V gene TRBV7-2, with a tentative D call TRBD2 (6 bases). The CDR3 contains 14 residues. Germline CDR1 is SGHTA and CDR2 is FQGNSA. V was trimmed by 5 bases and J by 3 bases, leaving 13 bases between them. The CDR3 here is CASSPRRTKETQYF. CDR3 coding DNA: TGTGCCAGCAGCCCCCGCCGGACTAAAGAGACCCAGTACTTC.

V is TRBV29-1 and J is TRBJ1-1, with D unresolved. V dropped 5 bases and J dropped 1 base, with 8 bases sitting between them. Germline lookup yields CDR1 SQVTM and CDR2 ANQGSEA. This CDR3 contains 12 residues. The CDR3: CSVQTQNTEAFF. CDR3 bases: TGCAGCGTTCAGACCCAGAACACTGAAGCTTTCTTT. Filled out from reference TRBV29-1 and TRBJ1-1, the complete variable domain reads SAVISQKPSRDICQRGTSLTIQCQVDSQVTMMFWYRQQPGQSLTLIATANQGSEATYESGFVIDKFPISRPNLTFSTLTVSNMSPEDSSIYLCSVQTQNTEAFFGQGTRLTVV.

Remarks on this clone: Additional DNA sequences in this sample encode the identical CDR3. The CDR3 reads CASSLGGGYGYTF. The CDR3 nucleotides read TGTGCCAGCAGCCTAGGGGGCGGCTATGGCTACACCTTC. V and J are TRBV7-9 and TRBJ1-2; TRBD1 matches at 7 bases. CDR1 is SEHNR and CDR2 is FQNEAQ in the germline V gene (reference sequence). V was clipped by 5 bases and J by 4 bases; unmatched bases: 4. This CDR3 has 13 amino acids.

The V and J genes are TRBV5-6 and TRBJ2-2, with TRBD1 matching over 9 bases. Trimming at V came to 4 bases and at J to 7 bases, leaving 5 bases not matched to a gene. Germline-derived CDR1 and CDR2 are SGHDT and YYEEEE. The CDR3 runs to 14 residues. CDR3: CASSPGQGSGELFF. The CDR3 nucleotides are TGTGCCAGCAGCCCGGGACAGGGAAGCGGGGAGCTGTTTTTT.

The CDR3 DNA is TGTGCCAGCAGCCTTGGGGTGGATACGCAGTATTTT. Translating gives CASSLGVDTQYF. The chain joins TRBV25-1 to TRBJ2-3; D is undetermined. This CDR3 is 12 amino acids long. Germline lookup yields CDR1 MGHDK and CDR2 SYGVNS. V was pared by 6 bases and J by 6 bases, with 10 bases between.

As DNA, the CDR3 is TGTGCCAGTAGTATAGGTGGAGGGGGCTTGGGAGATACGCAGTATTTT. It is translated as CASSIGGGGLGDTQYF. This sequence joins TRBV19 and TRBJ2-3, with D perhaps matching TRBD1 (7 bases). V lost 1 base and J lost 5, with 16 bases in between. CDR3 length: 16 residues. Germline CDR1 reads LNHDA; CDR2 reads SQIVND (reference sequence).

The gene calls are TRBV19 and TRBJ2-5; D is possibly TRBD2 (5 bases). CDR3 length: 15 amino acids. CDR1 LNHDA and CDR2 SQIVND come from the germline V gene (reference sequence). Deletions cut 8 bases from V and 0 bases from J, with 16 bases between. The CDR3 reads CASSDLTGYQETQYF. The CDR3 DNA reads as TGTGCCAGTTCCGACCTCACGGGATACCAAGAGACCCAGTACTTC.

The sample holds one count of this clone. The chain joins TRBV15 to TRBJ1-5, with D tentatively TRBD1 (5 bases). V shed 0 bases and J shed 0 bases, with 9 bases lying between them. Germline V lookup: CDR1 LNHNV, CDR2 YYDKDF (reference sequence). The CDR3 runs 16 residues. This CDR3 is CATSRDRAFSNQPQHF. CDR3 sequence (DNA): TGTGCCACCAGCAGAGACAGGGCCTTTAGCAATCAGCCCCAGCATTTT.

The rearrangement links TRBV19 to TRBJ1-2, with D unclear. The V end was cut by 1 base, the J end by 8 bases, with 11 bases between. The CDR3 spans 13 residues. Germline CDR1 LNHDA, CDR2 SQIVND (reference sequence). CDR3 in amino acids: CASSIVRGGGYTF. Written as DNA, the CDR3 is TGTGCCAGTAGTATAGTGCGGGGAGGAGGCTACACCTTC. Filled out from reference TRBV19 and TRBJ1-2, the complete variable domain reads DGGITQSPKYLFRKEGQNVTLSCEQNLNHDAMYWYRQDPGQGLRLIYYSQIVNDFQKGDIAEGYSVSREKKESFPLTVTSAQKNPTAFYLCASSIVRGGGYTFGSGTRLTVV.

The chain combines TRBV6-5 with TRBJ1-1; TRBD1 might be the D (5 bases). This CDR3 has 13 amino acids. Per germline, CDR1 MNHEY and CDR2 SVGAGI. V lost 6 bases and J lost 3, with 11 bases in between. The CDR3 is CASRQAEDTEAFF. For the CDR3, the DNA is TGTGCCAGCAGACAGGCGGAAGACACTGAAGCTTTCTTT.

This sequence joins TRBV12-3 or TRBV12-4 and TRBJ1-1; D might be TRBD1 (6 bases). This CDR3 contains 13 residues. Trimming shortened V by 5 bases and J by 3 bases, and 10 bases separated the two germline ends. The CDR3 protein is CASSPRGYTEAFF. In nucleotides, the CDR3 is TGTGCCAGCAGTCCTAGGGGGTACACTGAAGCTTTCTTT.

The V and J genes are TRBV28 and TRBJ1-5; TRBD1 matches 7 bases. This CDR3 comprises 12 residues. Germline-derived CDR1 and CDR2 are MDHEN and SYDVKM. V lost 7 bases, J lost 5 bases, and 2 bases stayed unmatched. The CDR3 sequence is CASIQGDQPQHF. CDR3 coding DNA: TGTGCCAGCATCCAGGGGGATCAGCCCCAGCATTTT.

This chain uses TRBV5-1 with TRBJ2-7; TRBD1 aligns across 8 bases. The V gene end was trimmed by 5 bases and the J gene end by 2 bases; junction bases not matched to a gene: 6. This CDR3 is 14 amino acids long. Germline assignment: CDR1 SGHRS and CDR2 YFSETQ. The CDR3 nucleotides are TGCGCCAGCAGTCAGGGGGCCGTTACCTACGAGCAGTACTTC. Protein product: CASSQGAVTYEQYF.

CDR3: CASSPPQGPGYTF. CDR3 sequence (DNA): TGTGCCAGCTCACCACCACAGGGCCCTGGCTACACCTTC. The J gene is TRBJ1-2, the V gene TRBV18; tentative D call: TRBD1 (6 bases). The CDR3 sequence is 13 residues long. Trimming removed 0 bases from V and 7 bases from J, with 9 bases in between. Germline-derived CDR1 and CDR2 are KGHSH and LQKENI.

V usage is TRBV25-1 and J usage is TRBJ1-6; D is unresolved. The CDR3 contains 15 residues. The V and J ends lost 3 bases and 4 bases respectively, with 10 bases between them. Germline V gives CDR1 MGHDK, CDR2 SYGVNS. DNA of the CDR3: TGTGCCAGCAGTGATCCTAAAGGGTATAATTCACCCCTCCACTTT. It specifies CASSDPKGYNSPLHF.

This clone came up once. J is TRBJ2-3 and V is TRBV6-5; D gene ambiguous. The CDR3 runs to 14 residues. Germline CDR1 and CDR2: MNHEY and SVGAGI. With 0 bases removed from V and 5 bases from J, the gap between germline ends came to 9 bases. The CDR3 sequence: CASSYSIVQDTQYF. The CDR3 DNA sequence: TGTGCCAGCAGTTACTCTATAGTCCAAGATACGCAGTATTTT.

This clone is a singleton in its sample. The chain employs TRBV29-1 and TRBJ1-1; D unresolved. V was shortened by 5 bases and J by 0 bases, with 10 bases between the two germline ends. CDR3 length: 13 amino acids. From germline, CDR1 is SQVTM and CDR2 ANQGSEA. The DNA of the CDR3 is TGCAGCGTTATGGCAGGAGTGAACACTGAAGCTTTCTTT. Encoded protein: CSVMAGVNTEAFF.

The chain links TRBV30 to TRBJ1-2, with a possible D match to TRBD1 (5 bases). The length of the CDR3 is 14 residues. The V and J ends lost 3 bases and 4 bases respectively, with 15 bases between them. Germline V gene data show CDR1 as GTSNPN and CDR2 as SVGIG (reference sequence). Here the CDR3 reads CAWREPGALYGYTF. In DNA form, the CDR3 reads TGTGCCTGGAGGGAACCCGGGGCACTCTATGGCTACACCTTC. Supplemented by reference TRBV30 and TRBJ1-2, the full variable domain reads SQTIHQWPATLVQPVGSPLSLECTVEGTSNPNLYWYRQAAGRGLQLLFYSVGIGQISSEVPQNLSASRPQDRQFILSSKKLLLSDSGFYLCAWREPGALYGYTFGSGTRLTVV.

V and J are TRBV2 and TRBJ1-4; D remains ambiguous. The germline V gene encodes CDR1 SNHLY and CDR2 FYNNEI. Trimming left V 6 bases short and J 4 bases short, with 18 bases between. The CDR3 extends over 16 amino acids. The CDR3 sequence: CASRFRGSKDNEKLFF. CDR3 nucleotides: TGTGCCAGCAGATTCCGAGGATCGAAAGATAATGAAAAACTGTTTTTT.

This chain links TRBV18 with TRBJ1-2; D gene uncertain. CDR3 size: 14 residues. Trimming took 2 bases from V and 8 from J, leaving 15 bases between them. Per the germline V gene, CDR1 is KGHSH and CDR2 is LQKENI. The DNA of the CDR3 is TGTGCCAGCTCACCAACCGGGCCCCCGTCCGGCTACACCTTC. Residues: CASSPTGPPSGYTF.

This clone was seen a single time. This chain joins TRBV6-5 and TRBJ1-1; D remains ambiguous. The CDR3 consists of 14 residues. CDR1 is MNHEY and CDR2 is SVGAGI in the germline V gene. With 7 bases removed from V and 0 bases from J, the gap between germline ends came to 12 bases. The chain's CDR3 is CASKSPGMNTEAFF. CDR3 DNA sequence: TGTGCCAGCAAATCCCCGGGGATGAACACTGAAGCTTTCTTT.

This chain connects TRBV6-5 to TRBJ1-3; a weak D match, TRBD1 (5 bases). Trimming shortened V by 8 bases and J by 0 bases, and 14 bases separated the two germline ends. There are 15 residues in the CDR3. Germline V CDR1 and CDR2: MNHEY, SVGAGI. This chain's CDR3 is CASRTLSFSGNTIYF. As DNA, the CDR3 is TGTGCCAGCCGGACATTGTCCTTCTCTGGAAACACCATATATTTT.

This chain joins TRBV7-3 and TRBJ1-1; no reliable D call. The V end lost 3 bases, the J end lost 3 bases, and 8 bases lay between the germline ends. The CDR3 is 13 amino acids. Germline loops: CDR1 SGHTA, CDR2 FQGTGA. CDR3 sequence (DNA): TGTGCCAGCAGCTTTGACACTTACACTGAAGCTTTCTTT. Residues: CASSFDTYTEAFF.

This chain links TRBV11-2 with TRBJ2-7, with D unclear. Germline lookup yields CDR1 SGHAT and CDR2 FQNNGV. The CDR3 totals 13 residues. With 3 bases removed from V and 2 bases from J, the gap between germline ends came to 8 bases. The DNA for the CDR3 is TGTGCCAGCAGCTTTGCAGAGCCCTACGAGCAGTACTTC. This translates into CASSFAEPYEQYF.

This chain connects TRBV27 to TRBJ2-3, with TRBD1 as a possible D gene (6 bases). V was trimmed by 0 bases and J by 8 bases, leaving 12 bases between them. The CDR3 loop spans 14 amino acids. Per the germline V gene, CDR1 is MNHEY and CDR2 is SMNVEV (reference sequence). The CDR3 DNA follows: TGTGCCAGCAGTTTATCGCAGGGGCGCGGTACGCAGTATTTT. Protein sequence: CASSLSQGRGTQYF.

The chain couples TRBV2 to TRBJ1-1, with D uncertain. CDR1 and CDR2 (germline): SNHLY, FYNNEI. V dropped 7 bases and J dropped 0 bases, with 9 bases sitting between them. The CDR3 totals 13 residues. Here the CDR3 DNA reads TGTGCCAGCATAGCTCTCCTGAACACTGAAGCTTTCTTT. Its protein is CASIALLNTEAFF.

This chain uses TRBV6-5 with TRBJ1-1; no firm D call. The CDR3 covers 13 residues. Deletions cut 6 bases from V and 5 bases from J, with 13 bases between. Germline V gives CDR1 MNHEY, CDR2 SVGAGI. CDR3 in DNA: TGTGCCAGCAGCCGCTCTTTCGGGACTGAAGCTTTCTTT. As protein: CASSRSFGTEAFF.